This T cell receptor beta chain was sequenced in a study of T cell changes during pregnancy in multiple sclerosis (dated by TCRdb to between 2019 and 2020). Regarding the study in general: In women with multiple sclerosis, the researchers looked at how the T cell repertoire shifted as pregnancy progressed.

On this clone itself: The clone's antigen remains unknown. No qualities accompany the bases; no much larger clone lies one base away.

Library generation was performed with the immunoSEQ multiplex PCR assay. TCRdb took this table from immuneACCESS and kept in-frame rearrangements with V and J called. Such tables lack part of the clones; where checked against another copy, unresolved V genes explain under half of the gap, and the rest is unexplained. The sample table shows around 38,000 clones, and more than 90% are seen once. The ten largest make up more than 5% of the sample. Taken from the germline V gene (reference sequence), the CDR1 and CDR2 loops are MNHEY and SMNVEV. V is cut by 6 bases and J by 6 bases, and the space between the germline ends is 21 bases. The CDR3 starts with the cysteine, ends with the phenylalanine, and has 15 residues. Only CDR3 DNA is held: 45 bases, read in frame from base 1.

The sequences come from CD8+ T cells from peripheral blood mononuclear cells, collected in the third trimester of pregnancy. This clonotype was sampled from a female donor with multiple sclerosis, enrolled in a pregnancy study. The chain links TRBV27 with TRBJ2-7, and perhaps TRBD2 as D gene, on 5 matching bases. CDR3 region: CASSLAPPGVVEQYF. The DNA sequence is TGTGCCAGCAGCCTTGCTCCCCCCGGGGTAGTCGAGCAGTACTTC.